A selection of T cell receptor beta chains follows, all from one sample in a study of shared clonotypes between healthy human individuals. Measured with immunoSEQ multiplex PCR; TCRdb has only the in-frame clones, and not every one. The sample has about 600,000 clones, 97% seen once. The specimen sequenced was naive CD4+ T cells sorted from blood. Receptors were obtained from a woman under 40 in good health. Each CDR3 is given with its conserved first and last residue. The order of the fields is D gene, V gene, clone size, J gene, CDR3 protein, CDR3 DNA. The D gene is left open where the match is weak. Clone size appears in some rows only: once, few, many, or a class for an expanded clone.

d_gene: .; v_gene: TRBV19; abundance: once; j_gene: TRBJ1-1; CDR3aa: CASSPVTRPIMNTEAFF; CDR3nt: TGTGCCAGTAGCCCCGTGACGAGACCGATAATGAACACTGAAGCTTTCTTT
d_gene: .; v_gene: TRBV7-9; abundance: .; j_gene: TRBJ1-2; CDR3aa: CASSLAQGYYGYTF; CDR3nt: TGTGCCAGCAGCTTAGCCCAGGGTTACTATGGCTACACCTTC
d_gene: .; v_gene: TRBV2; abundance: .; j_gene: TRBJ1-2; CDR3aa: CASSRGNGYTF; CDR3nt: TGTGCCAGCAGCCGGGGGAACGGCTACACCTTC
d_gene: .; v_gene: TRBV7-8; abundance: .; j_gene: TRBJ2-1; CDR3aa: CASSLDRRTVPNEQFF; CDR3nt: TGTGCCAGCAGCTTAGACAGGCGAACAGTTCCTAATGAGCAGTTCTTC
d_gene: TRBD2; v_gene: TRBV5-4; abundance: .; j_gene: TRBJ2-1; CDR3aa: CASRDGLAGSYNEQFF; CDR3nt: TGTGCCAGCAGGGATGGACTAGCGGGCTCCTACAATGAGCAGTTCTTC
d_gene: .; v_gene: TRBV7-9; abundance: few; j_gene: TRBJ2-3; CDR3aa: CASSLADTQYF; CDR3nt: TGTGCCAGCAGCTTAGCAGATACGCAGTATTTT
d_gene: .; v_gene: TRBV28; abundance: .; j_gene: TRBJ1-1; CDR3aa: CASSDNMLTEAFF; CDR3nt: TGTGCCAGCAGTGACAACATGCTCACTGAAGCTTTCTTT
d_gene: .; v_gene: TRBV18; abundance: .; j_gene: TRBJ2-2; CDR3aa: CASSPREAGITGELFF; CDR3nt: TGTGCCAGCTCACCACGCGAGGCAGGGATCACCGGGGAGCTGTTTTTT
d_gene: TRBD2; v_gene: TRBV28; abundance: .; j_gene: TRBJ2-1; CDR3aa: CASSLITSGPYNEQFF; CDR3nt: TGTGCCAGCAGTTTAATAACTAGCGGGCCGTACAATGAGCAGTTCTTC
d_gene: .; v_gene: TRBV4-1; abundance: .; j_gene: TRBJ2-7; CDR3aa: CASSQDFAPREQYF; CDR3nt: TGCGCCAGCAGCCAAGATTTCGCACCACGCGAGCAGTACTTC
d_gene: TRBD1; v_gene: TRBV7-2; abundance: .; j_gene: TRBJ1-3; CDR3aa: CASSTGQAGFSTIYF; CDR3nt: TGTGCCAGCAGCACGGGACAGGCGGGCTTCAGCACCATATATTTT
d_gene: TRBD2; v_gene: TRBV28; abundance: .; j_gene: TRBJ2-5; CDR3aa: CASSLGGGQGETQYF; CDR3nt: TGTGCCAGCAGTTTAGGCGGGGGGCAGGGAGAGACCCAGTACTTC
d_gene: TRBD1; v_gene: TRBV7-9; abundance: .; j_gene: TRBJ1-2; CDR3aa: CASSLGGRTGYGYTF; CDR3nt: TGTGCCAGCAGCTTAGGGGGACGGACAGGCTATGGCTACACCTTC
d_gene: .; v_gene: TRBV19; abundance: .; j_gene: TRBJ2-5; CDR3aa: CASSINGGRETQYF; CDR3nt: TGTGCCAGTAGTATTAACGGGGGGCGGGAGACCCAGTACTTC
d_gene: .; v_gene: TRBV5-1; abundance: .; j_gene: TRBJ2-1; CDR3aa: CASGTRESSYNEQFF; CDR3nt: TGCGCCAGTGGCACCAGGGAGAGCTCCTACAATGAGCAGTTCTTC
d_gene: TRBD2; v_gene: TRBV6-6; abundance: .; j_gene: TRBJ2-1; CDR3aa: CAIQREGSNEQFF; CDR3nt: TGTGCCATACAGCGGGAGGGCTCAAATGAGCAGTTCTTC
d_gene: .; v_gene: TRBV28; abundance: .; j_gene: TRBJ1-2; CDR3aa: CASSLRIRTPYGYTF; CDR3nt: TGTGCCAGCAGTTTACGGATACGGACCCCCTATGGCTACACCTTC
d_gene: .; v_gene: TRBV12-2; abundance: .; j_gene: TRBJ1-5; CDR3aa: CASRGPVGRNQPQHF; CDR3nt: TGTGCAAGTCGCGGACCCGTGGGTCGCAATCAGCCCCAGCATTTT
d_gene: .; v_gene: TRBV7-9; abundance: once; j_gene: TRBJ2-7; CDR3aa: CASSLAGLHEQYF; CDR3nt: TGTGCCAGCAGCTTAGCTGGACTCCACGAGCAGTACTTC
d_gene: TRBD1; v_gene: TRBV28; abundance: .; j_gene: TRBJ2-3; CDR3aa: CASRKPRGGQGPKPTDTQYF; CDR3nt: TGTGCCAGCAGAAAACCTCGCGGGGGACAGGGGCCGAAGCCCACAGATACGCAGTATTTT
d_gene: .; v_gene: TRBV27; abundance: .; j_gene: TRBJ2-7; CDR3aa: CASTSRGRVYEQYF; CDR3nt: TGTGCCAGCACCTCAAGGGGGAGGGTCTACGAGCAGTACTTC
d_gene: .; v_gene: TRBV19; abundance: .; j_gene: TRBJ1-1; CDR3aa: CASSLGLHREAFF; CDR3nt: TGTGCCAGTAGTTTAGGTCTCCACAGGGAAGCTTTCTTT
d_gene: .; v_gene: TRBV14; abundance: .; j_gene: TRBJ1-2; CDR3aa: CASSQDPNYGYTF; CDR3nt: TGTGCCAGCAGCCAAGATCCAAACTATGGCTACACCTTC
d_gene: .; v_gene: TRBV5-1; abundance: .; j_gene: TRBJ2-7; CDR3aa: CASSQPGRSSYEQYF; CDR3nt: TGCGCCAGCAGCCAGCCGGGACGGAGCTCCTACGAGCAGTACTTC